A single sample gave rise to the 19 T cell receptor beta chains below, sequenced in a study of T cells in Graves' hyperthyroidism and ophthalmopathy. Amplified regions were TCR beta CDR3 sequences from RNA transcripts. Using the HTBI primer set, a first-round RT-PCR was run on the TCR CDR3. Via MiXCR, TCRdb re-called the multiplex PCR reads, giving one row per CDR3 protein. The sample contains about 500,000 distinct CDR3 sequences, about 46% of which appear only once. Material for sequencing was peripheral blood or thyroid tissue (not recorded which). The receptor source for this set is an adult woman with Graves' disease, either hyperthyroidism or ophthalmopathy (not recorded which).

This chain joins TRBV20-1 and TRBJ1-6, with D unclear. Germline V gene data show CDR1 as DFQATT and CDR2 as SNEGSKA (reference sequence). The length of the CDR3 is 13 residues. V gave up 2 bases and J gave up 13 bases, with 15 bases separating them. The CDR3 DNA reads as TGCAGTGCTAGATGGCAGGCCGATCAGCCCCTCCACTTT. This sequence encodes CSARWQADQPLHF.

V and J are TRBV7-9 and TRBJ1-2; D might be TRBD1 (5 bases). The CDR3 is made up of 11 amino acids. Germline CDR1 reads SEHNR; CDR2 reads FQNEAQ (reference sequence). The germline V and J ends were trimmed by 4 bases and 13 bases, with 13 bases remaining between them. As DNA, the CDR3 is TGTGCCAGCAGCTCCGGGGGGAAAAGCACCTTC. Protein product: CASSSGGKSTF. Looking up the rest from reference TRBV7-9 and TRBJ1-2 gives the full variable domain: DTGVSQNPRHKITKRGQNVTFRCDPISEHNRLYWYRQTLGQGPEFLTYFQNEAQLEKSRLLSDRFSAERPKGSFSTLEIQRTEQGDSAMYLCASSSGGKSTFGSGTRLTVV.

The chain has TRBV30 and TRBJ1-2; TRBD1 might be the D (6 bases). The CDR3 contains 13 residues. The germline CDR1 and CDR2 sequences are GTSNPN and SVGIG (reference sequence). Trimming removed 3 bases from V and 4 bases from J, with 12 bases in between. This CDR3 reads CAWRGGLPYGYTF. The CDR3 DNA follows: TGTGCCTGGAGAGGGGGGCTCCCCTATGGCTACACCTTC.

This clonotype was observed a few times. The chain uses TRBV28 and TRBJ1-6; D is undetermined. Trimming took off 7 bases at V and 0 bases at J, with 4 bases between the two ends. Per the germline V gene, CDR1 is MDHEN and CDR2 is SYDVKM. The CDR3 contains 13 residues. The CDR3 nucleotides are TGTGCCAGCACCCCCTCCTATAATTCACCCCTCCACTTT. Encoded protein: CASTPSYNSPLHF.

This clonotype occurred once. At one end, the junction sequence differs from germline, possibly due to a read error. The CDR3 reads CASSLDSRYGQYF. The CDR3 nucleotides read TGTGCCAGCAGCTTAGACTCGAGGTACGGGCAGTACTTC. V gene TRBV7-2 combines with J gene TRBJ2-7, with D unresolved. This CDR3 is built from 13 residues. Germline CDR1 SGHTA, CDR2 FQGNSA. The complete variable domain, with remaining parts taken from reference TRBV7-2 and TRBJ2-7, reads GAGVSQSPSNKVTEKGKDVELRCDPISGHTALYWYRQSLGQGLEFLIYFQGNSAPDKSGLPSDRFSAERTGGSVSTLTIQRTQQEDSAVYLCASSLDSRYGQYFGPGTRLTVT.

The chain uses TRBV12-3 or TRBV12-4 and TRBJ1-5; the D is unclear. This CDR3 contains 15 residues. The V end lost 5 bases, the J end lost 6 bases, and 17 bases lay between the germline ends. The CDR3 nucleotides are TGTGCCAGCAGTCTTACGGGGAATTTGGCTCAGCCCCAGCATTTT. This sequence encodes CASSLTGNLAQPQHF.

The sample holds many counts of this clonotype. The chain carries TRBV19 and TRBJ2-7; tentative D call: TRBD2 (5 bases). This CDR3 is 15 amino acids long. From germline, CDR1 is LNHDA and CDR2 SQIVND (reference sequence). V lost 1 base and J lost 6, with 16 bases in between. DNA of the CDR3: TGTGCCAGTAGTATAGTTGCTAGCCCAATTGGCGAGCAGTACTTC. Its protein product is CASSIVASPIGEQYF.

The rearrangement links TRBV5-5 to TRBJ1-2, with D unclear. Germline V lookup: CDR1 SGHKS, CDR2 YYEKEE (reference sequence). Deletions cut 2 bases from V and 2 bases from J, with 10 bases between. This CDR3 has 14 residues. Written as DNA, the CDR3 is TGTGCCAGCAGCTTTGGGCAGAAAAACTATGGCTACACCTTC. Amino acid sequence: CASSFGQKNYGYTF.

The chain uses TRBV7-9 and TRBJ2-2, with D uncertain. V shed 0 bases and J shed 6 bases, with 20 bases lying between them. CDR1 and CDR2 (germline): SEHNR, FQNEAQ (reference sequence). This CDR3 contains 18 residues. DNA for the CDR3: TGTGCCAGCAGCTTAGCTAGAGGCGGCATCGGGTCGGCCGGGGAGCTGTTTTTT. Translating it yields CASSLARGGIGSAGELFF.

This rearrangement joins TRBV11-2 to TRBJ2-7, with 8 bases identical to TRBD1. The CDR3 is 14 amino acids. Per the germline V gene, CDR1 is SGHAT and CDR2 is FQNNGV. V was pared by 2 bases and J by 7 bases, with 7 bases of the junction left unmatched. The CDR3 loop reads CASSLFDRGGEQYF. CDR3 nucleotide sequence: TGTGCCAGCAGCTTATTCGACAGGGGCGGAGAGCAGTACTTC.

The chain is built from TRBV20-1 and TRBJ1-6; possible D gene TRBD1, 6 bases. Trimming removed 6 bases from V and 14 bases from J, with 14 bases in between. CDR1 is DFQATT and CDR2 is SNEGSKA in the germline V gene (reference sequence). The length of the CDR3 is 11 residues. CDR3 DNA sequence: TGCAGTGCCAACAACAGGGTGGCCCTCCACTTT. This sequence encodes CSANNRVALHF.

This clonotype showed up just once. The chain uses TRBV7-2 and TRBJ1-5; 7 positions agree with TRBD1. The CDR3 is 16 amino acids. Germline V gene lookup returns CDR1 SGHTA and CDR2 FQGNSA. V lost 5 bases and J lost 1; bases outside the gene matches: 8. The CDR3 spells CASSPYRGGSNQPQHF. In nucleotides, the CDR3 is TGTGCCAGCAGCCCCTACAGGGGTGGGAGCAATCAGCCCCAGCATTTT.

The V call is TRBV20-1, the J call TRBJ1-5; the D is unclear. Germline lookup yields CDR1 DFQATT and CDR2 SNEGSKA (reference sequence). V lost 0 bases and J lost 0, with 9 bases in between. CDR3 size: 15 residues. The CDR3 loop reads CSARELQNSNQPQHF. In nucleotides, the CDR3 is TGCAGTGCTAGAGAATTACAGAATAGCAATCAGCCCCAGCATTTT.

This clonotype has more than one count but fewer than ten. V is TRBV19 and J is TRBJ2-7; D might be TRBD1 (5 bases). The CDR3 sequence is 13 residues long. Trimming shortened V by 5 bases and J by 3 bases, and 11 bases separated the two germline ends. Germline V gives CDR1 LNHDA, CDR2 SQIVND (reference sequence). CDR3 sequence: CASSPYRNYEQYF. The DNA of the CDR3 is TGTGCCAGTAGTCCCTACAGGAACTACGAGCAGTACTTC.

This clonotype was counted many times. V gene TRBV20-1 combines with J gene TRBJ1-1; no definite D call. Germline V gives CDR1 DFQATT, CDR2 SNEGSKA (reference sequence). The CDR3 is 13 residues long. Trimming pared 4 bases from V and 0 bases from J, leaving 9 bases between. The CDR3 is CSATLDMNTEAFF. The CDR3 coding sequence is TGCAGTGCTACGTTAGATATGAACACTGAAGCTTTCTTT.

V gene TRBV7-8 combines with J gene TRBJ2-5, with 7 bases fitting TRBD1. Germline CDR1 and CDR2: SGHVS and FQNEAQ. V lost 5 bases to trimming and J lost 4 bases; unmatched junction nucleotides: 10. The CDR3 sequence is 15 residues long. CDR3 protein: CASSPPVTGVETQYF. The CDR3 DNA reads TGTGCCAGCAGCCCCCCCGTCACAGGGGTAGAGACCCAGTACTTC. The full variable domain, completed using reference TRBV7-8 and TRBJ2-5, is GAGVSQSPRYKVAKRGQDVALRCDPISGHVSLFWYQQALGQGPEFLTYFQNEAQLDKSGLPSDRFFAERPEGSVSTLKIQRTQQEDSAVYLCASSPPVTGVETQYFGPGTRLLVL.

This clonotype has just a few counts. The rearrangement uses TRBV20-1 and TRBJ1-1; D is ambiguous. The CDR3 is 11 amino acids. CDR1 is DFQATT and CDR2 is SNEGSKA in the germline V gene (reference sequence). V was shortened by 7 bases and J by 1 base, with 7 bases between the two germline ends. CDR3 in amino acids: CSVEENTEAFF. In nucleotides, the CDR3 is TGCAGTGTGGAGGAGAACACTGAAGCTTTCTTT.

CDR3 region: CASSPPAGVAEQYF. The CDR3 DNA reads as TGTGCCAGCAGCCCGCCAGCGGGAGTGGCCGAGCAGTACTTC. The chain links TRBV7-9 to TRBJ2-7, with 8 bases aligning to TRBD2. This CDR3 spans 14 amino acids. J lost 6 bases, V lost 5 bases, and 9 bases had no gene match. Germline CDR1 reads SEHNR; CDR2 reads FQNEAQ (reference sequence).

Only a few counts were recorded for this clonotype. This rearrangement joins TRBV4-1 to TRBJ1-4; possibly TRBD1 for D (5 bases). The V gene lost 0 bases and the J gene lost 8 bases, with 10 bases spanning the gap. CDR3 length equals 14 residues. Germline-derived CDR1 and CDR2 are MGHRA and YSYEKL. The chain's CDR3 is CASSQERGWEKLFF. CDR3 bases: TGCGCCAGCAGCCAAGAAAGGGGCTGGGAAAAACTGTTTTTT.